The T cell receptor (beta chain) under discussion was sequenced for a study of T cells in tuberculosis. The V and J ends lost 5 bases and 0 bases, in that order; junction bases with no gene match: 4. Germline CDR1 and CDR2: GTSNPN and SVGIG (reference sequence). The CDR3 consists of 16 residues. Some clones are missing from TCRdb's copy, which holds only in-frame ones; the method was immunoSEQ multiplex PCR. The table records some 30,000 clones, about 90% of them present only once. Time point specified: new active TB diagnosis, blood taken before or within 7 days of starting treatment. The chain couples TRBV30 to TRBJ2-1; 13 bases agree with TRBD2. The input for sequencing was PBMCs, taken at tuberculosis diagnosis. The sequence was obtained from an adult with tuberculosis. CDR3 bases: TGTGCCTGGGCGGGACTAGCGGGAACCTCCTACAATGAGCAGTTCTTC. This encodes CAWAGLAGTSYNEQFF.